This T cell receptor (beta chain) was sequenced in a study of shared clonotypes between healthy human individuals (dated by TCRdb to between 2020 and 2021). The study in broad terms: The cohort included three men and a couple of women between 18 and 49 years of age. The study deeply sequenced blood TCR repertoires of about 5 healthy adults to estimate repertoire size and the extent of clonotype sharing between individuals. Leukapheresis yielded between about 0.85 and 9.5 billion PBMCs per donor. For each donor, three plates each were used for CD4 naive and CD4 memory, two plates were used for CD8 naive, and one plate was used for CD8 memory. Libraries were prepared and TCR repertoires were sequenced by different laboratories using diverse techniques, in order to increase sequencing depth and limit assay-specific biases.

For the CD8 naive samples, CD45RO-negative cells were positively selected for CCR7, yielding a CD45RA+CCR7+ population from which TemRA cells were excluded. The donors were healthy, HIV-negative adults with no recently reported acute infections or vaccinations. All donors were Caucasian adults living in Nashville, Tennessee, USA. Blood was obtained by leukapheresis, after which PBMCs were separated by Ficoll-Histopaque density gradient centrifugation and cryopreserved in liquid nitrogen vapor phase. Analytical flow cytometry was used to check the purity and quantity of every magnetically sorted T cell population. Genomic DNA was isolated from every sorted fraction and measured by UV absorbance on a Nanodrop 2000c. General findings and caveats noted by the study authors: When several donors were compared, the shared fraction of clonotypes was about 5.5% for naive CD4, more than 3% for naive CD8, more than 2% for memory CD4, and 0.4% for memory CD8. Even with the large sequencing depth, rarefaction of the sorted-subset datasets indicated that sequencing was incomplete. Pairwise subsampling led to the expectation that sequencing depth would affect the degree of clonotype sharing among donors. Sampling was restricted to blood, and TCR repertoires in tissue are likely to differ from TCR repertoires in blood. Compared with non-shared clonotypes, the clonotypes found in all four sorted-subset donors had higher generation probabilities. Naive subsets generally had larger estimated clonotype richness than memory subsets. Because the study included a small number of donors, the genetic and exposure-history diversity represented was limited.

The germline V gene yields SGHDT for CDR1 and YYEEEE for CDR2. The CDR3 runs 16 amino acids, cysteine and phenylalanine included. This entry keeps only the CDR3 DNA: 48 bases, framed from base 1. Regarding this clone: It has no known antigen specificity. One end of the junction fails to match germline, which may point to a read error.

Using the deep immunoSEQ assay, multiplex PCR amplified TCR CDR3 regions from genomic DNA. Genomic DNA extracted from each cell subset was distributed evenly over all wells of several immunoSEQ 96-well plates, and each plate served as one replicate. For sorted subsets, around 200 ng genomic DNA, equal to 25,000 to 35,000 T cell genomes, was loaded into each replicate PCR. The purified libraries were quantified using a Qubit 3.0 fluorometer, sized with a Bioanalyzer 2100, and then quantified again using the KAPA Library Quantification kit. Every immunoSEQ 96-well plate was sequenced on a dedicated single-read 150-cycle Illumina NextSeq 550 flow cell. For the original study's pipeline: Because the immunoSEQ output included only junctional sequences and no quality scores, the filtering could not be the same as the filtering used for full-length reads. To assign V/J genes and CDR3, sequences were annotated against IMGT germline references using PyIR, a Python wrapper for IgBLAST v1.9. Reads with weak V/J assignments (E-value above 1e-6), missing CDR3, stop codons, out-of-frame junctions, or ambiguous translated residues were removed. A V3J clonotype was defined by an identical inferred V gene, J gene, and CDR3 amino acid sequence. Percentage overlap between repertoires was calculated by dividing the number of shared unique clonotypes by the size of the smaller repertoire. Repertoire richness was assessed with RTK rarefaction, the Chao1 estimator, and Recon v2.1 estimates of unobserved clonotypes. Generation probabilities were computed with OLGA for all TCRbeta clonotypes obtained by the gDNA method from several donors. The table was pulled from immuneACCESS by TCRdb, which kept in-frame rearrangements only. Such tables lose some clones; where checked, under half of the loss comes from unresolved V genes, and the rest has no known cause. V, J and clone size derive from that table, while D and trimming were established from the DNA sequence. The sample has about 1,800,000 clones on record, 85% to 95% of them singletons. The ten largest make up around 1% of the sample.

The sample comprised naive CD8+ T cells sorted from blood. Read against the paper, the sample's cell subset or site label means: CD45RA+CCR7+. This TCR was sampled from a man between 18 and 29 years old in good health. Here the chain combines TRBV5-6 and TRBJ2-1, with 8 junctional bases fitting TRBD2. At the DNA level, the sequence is TGTGCCAGCAGCTCGGGACTAGGCTGGGGCTACGATGAGCAGTTCTTC. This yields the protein CASSSGLGWGYDEQFF. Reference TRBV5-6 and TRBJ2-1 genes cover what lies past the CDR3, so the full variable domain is DAGVTQSPTHLIKTRGQQVTLRCSPKSGHDTVSWYQQALGQGPQFIFQYYEEEERQRGNFPDRFSGHQFPNYSSELNVNALLLGDSALYLCASSSGLGWGYDEQFFGPGTRLTVL.